The sequence of this TCR beta chain was determined in a study of T-cell memory formation after mild COVID-19. Notes on the study in general: Clones that shrank (day 15 to 85) were balanced CD4/CD8, whereas later expanders leaned CD4+.

As for this clonotype: Its specificity is not known.

TCRdb re-analysed the 5' RACE reads in MiXCR, keeping a single row per CDR3 protein. The sample consists of 200,000 or so distinct CDR3 sequences, around 19% of them appearing once. This CDR3 contains 15 residues. Trimming shortened V by 5 bases and J by 8 bases, and 21 bases separated the two germline ends. Germline loops: CDR1 SGHVS, CDR2 FQNEAQ. This clonotype was obtained from an adult woman who had mild COVID-19 (a few samples of this study predate the infection). Cell type and time point are not known. The sequenced material came from PBMCs or a T cell subset sorted from them (not recorded which). The chain combines TRBV7-8 with TRBJ1-2, with a possible D match to TRBD1 (5 bases). CDR3 in DNA: TGTGCCAGCAGCAGGAGCGAGACCGGGTGGGGCGGCTACACCTTC. Its translation: CASSRSETGWGGYTF.